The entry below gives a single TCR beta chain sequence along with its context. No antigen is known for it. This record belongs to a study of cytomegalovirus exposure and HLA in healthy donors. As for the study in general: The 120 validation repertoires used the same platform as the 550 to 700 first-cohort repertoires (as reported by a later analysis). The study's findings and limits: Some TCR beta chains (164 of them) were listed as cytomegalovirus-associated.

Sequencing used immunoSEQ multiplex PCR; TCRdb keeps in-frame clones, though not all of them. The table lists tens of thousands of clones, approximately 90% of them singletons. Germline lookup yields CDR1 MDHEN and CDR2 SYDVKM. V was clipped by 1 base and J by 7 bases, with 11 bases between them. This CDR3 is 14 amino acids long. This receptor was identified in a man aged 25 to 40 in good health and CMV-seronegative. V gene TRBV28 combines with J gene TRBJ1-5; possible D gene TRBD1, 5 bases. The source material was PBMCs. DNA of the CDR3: TGTGCCAGCAGTTTATTGGGGGGGGTGCAGCCCCAGCATTTT. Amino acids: CASSLLGGVQPQHF. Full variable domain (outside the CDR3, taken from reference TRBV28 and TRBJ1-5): DVKVTQSSRYLVKRTGEKVFLECVQDMDHENMFWYRQDPGLGLRLIYFSYDVKMKEKGDIPEGYSVSREKKERFSLILESASTNQTSMYLCASSLLGGVQPQHFGDGTRLSIL.